The next 4 T cell receptor beta chains were all read from a single sample in a study of blood T cell repertoires in COVID-19. Profiled with immunoSEQ multiplex PCR; TCRdb holds only in-frame clones, not every one. The table includes around 110,000 clones, 70% to 90% detected once. The sample was peripheral blood. The origin of the receptors is a man aged 40-49 years with acute or convalescent COVID-19.

The chain couples TRBV3-1 (or the pseudogene TRBV3-2) to TRBJ2-7, with a weak D call TRBD2 (8 bases). Per germline, CDR1 LGHDT and CDR2 YNNKEL (reference sequence). CDR3 length: 20 amino acids. Trimming took 1 base from V and 3 from J, leaving 28 bases between them. Here the CDR3 reads CASSQGHPTGLAGYVYEQYF. The CDR3 DNA sequence: TGTGCCAGCAGCCAAGGACACCCGACAGGGTTAGCGGGATATGTCTACGAGCAGTACTTC.

The rearrangement uses TRBV18 and TRBJ1-2; 9 bases line up with TRBD1. This CDR3 is 13 amino acids long. V lost 6 bases and J lost 8; bases outside the gene matches: 7. Germline CDR1 and CDR2: KGHSH and LQKENI. CDR3 bases: TGTGCCAGCTCCCGGGACAGGGCGGCGGGCTACACCTTC. It is translated as CASSRDRAAGYTF.

The CDR3 is CASSQERNTEAFF. The CDR3 DNA sequence: TGTGCCAGCAGCCAAGAGAGGAACACTGAAGCTTTCTTT. The genes are TRBV14 and TRBJ1-1; D not certain. Trimming took off 0 bases at V and 1 base at J, with 3 bases between the two ends. The CDR3 totals 13 residues. Per the germline V gene, CDR1 is SGHDN and CDR2 is FVKESK. Using reference TRBV14 and TRBJ1-1 for the parts outside the CDR3, the full variable domain is EAGVTQFPSHSVIEKGQTVTLRCDPISGHDNLYWYRRVMGKEIKFLLHFVKESKQDESGMPNNRFLAERTGGTYSTLKVQPAELEDSGVYFCASSQERNTEAFFGQGTRLTVV.

This rearrangement joins TRBV28 to TRBJ1-4; a possible D gene is TRBD1 (5 bases). There are 14 residues in the CDR3. Germline CDR1 MDHEN, CDR2 SYDVKM. Trimming cost V 2 bases and J 2 bases, with 6 bases left between them. The CDR3 bases are TGTGCCAGCAGTTTAGGGGGGACTAATGAAAAACTGTTTTTT. Its protein product is CASSLGGTNEKLFF.